A single sample gave rise to the 9 T cell receptor beta chains below, sequenced in a study of blood T cell repertoires in COVID-19. Clones were sequenced by immunoSEQ multiplex PCR, and TCRdb holds only the in-frame ones, with some missing. In the table there are 45,000 to 60,000 clones, 80% to 90% of which are singletons. The sample was peripheral blood. The receptors shown here come from a man aged 55 to 70 with acute or convalescent COVID-19.

The chain carries TRBV11-3 and TRBJ1-3; no definite D call. The CDR3 runs 13 residues. Germline V gene data show CDR1 as SGHNT and CDR2 as YENEEA. Trimming stripped 8 bases from V and 3 bases from J, with 11 bases between. In DNA, the CDR3 is TGTGCCAGCGGGGAGGCTGATGGAAACACCATATATTTT. Translation gives CASGEADGNTIYF.

The V and J genes are TRBV6-2 or TRBV6-3 and TRBJ1-5, with a weak D call TRBD1 (5 bases). With 0 bases removed from V and 7 bases from J, the gap between germline ends came to 13 bases. Germline CDR1 MNHEY, CDR2 SVGEGT. The CDR3 consists of 15 residues. In DNA, the CDR3 is TGTGCCAGCAGTTACTCATCGGGGGGGGACCAGCCCCAGCATTTT. Its translation is CASSYSSGGDQPQHF.

The CDR3 reads CASSFLREGGTDTQYF. CDR3 sequence (DNA): TGTGCCAGCAGCTTTCTGCGGGAGGGAGGCACAGATACGCAGTATTTT. This chain uses TRBV12-1 with TRBJ2-3; the table names TRBD2, a call not compared with the DNA. TRBV12-1 is deemed a pseudogene. The CDR3 runs to 16 residues.

The CDR3 is CATSREVGQGYEQYF. The CDR3 coding sequence is TGTGCCACCAGCAGAGAGGTGGGACAGGGCTACGAGCAGTACTTC. The V gene is TRBV15, the J gene TRBJ2-7; 9 bases match TRBD1. Losses at the gene ends were 0 bases for V and 3 bases for J; bases not matched to a gene: 3. The CDR3 is made up of 15 amino acids. Germline V gene lookup returns CDR1 LNHNV and CDR2 YYDKDF (reference sequence).

The chain recombines TRBV27 with TRBJ2-1; D is perhaps TRBD2 (5 bases). The ends were cut back, 10 bases at V and 14 bases at J, with 21 bases in the middle. The CDR3 runs 12 residues. Germline V gene lookup returns CDR1 MNHEY and CDR2 SMNVEV (reference sequence). CDR3 region: CATSEPPGTEFF. CDR3 DNA sequence: TGTGCCACCAGCGAGCCCCCGGGAACGGAGTTCTTC.

Written as DNA, the CDR3 is TGTGCCACCAGTGCCAGCGGGGGGGCCAGGAATGAGCAGTTCTTC. Amino acids: CATSASGGARNEQFF. This sequence joins TRBV24-1 and TRBJ2-1, with 10 nucleotides matching TRBD2. Germline V gene data show CDR1 as KGHDR and CDR2 as SFDVKD. The CDR3 has 15 amino acids. V gave up 5 bases and J gave up 7 bases; unmatched junction bases: 7.

The chain links TRBV7-9 to TRBJ2-7; no definite D call. V lost 4 bases and J 3 bases, leaving 13 bases between the germline ends. In germline, CDR1 is SEHNR, CDR2 FQNEAQ (reference sequence). This CDR3 is 14 amino acids long. The CDR3 DNA reads as TGTGCCAGCAGCTCGCCAGTGGGCCTCTACGAGCAGTACTTC. The encoded protein is CASSSPVGLYEQYF. The full variable domain, rest sourced from reference TRBV7-9 and TRBJ2-7, is DTGVSQNPRHKITKRGQNVTFRCDPISEHNRLYWYRQTLGQGPEFLTYFQNEAQLEKSRLLSDRFSAERPKGSFSTLEIQRTEQGDSAMYLCASSSPVGLYEQYFGPGTRLTVT.

This sequence joins TRBV6-6 and TRBJ1-3; the D gene is possibly TRBD1 (5 bases). Germline-derived CDR1 and CDR2 are MNHNY and SVGAGI (reference sequence). Trimming left V 7 bases short and J 5 bases short, with 12 bases between. This CDR3 is 13 amino acids long. The CDR3 DNA is TGTGCCAGCAACCCAGGGATACGAAACACCATATATTTT. Translation: CASNPGIRNTIYF.

This chain uses TRBV27 with TRBJ2-5; D may be TRBD2 (8 bases). Trimming left V 6 bases short and J 6 bases short, with 29 bases between. CDR3 size: 18 residues. The V gene's germline CDR1 is MNHEY and CDR2 SMNVEV (reference sequence). The CDR3 DNA is TGTGCCAGCAGCTATAAACGTAGCGGGACAGTGGACAAGAAGACCCAGTACTTC. Translating gives CASSYKRSGTVDKKTQYF.